This T cell receptor beta chain comes out of a study of T cells in narcolepsy. The wider study: Patients with NT1 or NT2 and healthy control donors were enrolled.

This clone has more than one count but fewer than ten. What it binds is not known. The study, taken as a whole, reports: Reportedly, autoreactive clonotypes were serially detected in patients' blood but not controls'. No autoreactive T cell clone sequences appeared in some memory CD4+ repertoires. Same-patient CSF and blood CD4+ T cell clonotypes included HCRT-specific and TRIB2-specific autoreactive ones.

The data were produced by immunoSEQ multiplex PCR, yet TCRdb's version contains in-frame clones alone and is incomplete. The table records tens of thousands of clones, 75% to 90% of them present only once. CDR3 length: 14 amino acids. Germline CDR1 is MDHEN and CDR2 is SYDVKM. Losses at the gene ends were 6 bases for V and 3 bases for J; bases not matched to a gene: 2. The gene calls are TRBV28 and TRBJ1-6; 7 bases fit TRBD1. The receptor's source is a human donor with narcolepsy. The specimen sequenced was CD45RA- memory CD4+ T cells from PBMCs. The CDR3 loop reads CASRHRGYNSPLHF. In DNA form, the CDR3 reads TGTGCCAGCAGGCACAGGGGCTATAATTCACCCCTCCACTTT.